The 23 T cell receptor beta chains in this list originate from one sample, sequenced in a study of monozygotic twins with inflammatory bowel disease. TCRdb reprocessed the 5' RACE reads and keeps a single row for each CDR3 protein, giving no DNA. The sample's table shows 300,000 to 350,000 distinct CDR3 sequences. Sequencing was done on a sample of blood. The source is a human donor with ulcerative colitis or Crohn's disease, or a healthy co-twin of an affected twin (not recorded which).

The genes are TRBV20-1 and TRBJ1-6. This CDR3 contains 13 residues. The V gene's germline CDR1 is DFQATT and CDR2 SNEGSKA (reference sequence). CDR3 sequence: CSANGALQSPLHF.

The V gene is TRBV20-1, the J gene TRBJ2-1. The CDR3 runs 12 residues. Germline CDR1 is DFQATT and CDR2 is SNEGSKA (reference sequence). This CDR3 reads CSALKLYNEQFF.

This chain uses TRBV29-1 with TRBJ2-1; the D call of TRBD1 rests on TCRdb alone, since no DNA is present to check it. The CDR3 length is 14 residues. CDR1 and CDR2 from the germline V gene are SQVTM and ANQGSEA. CDR3 in amino acids: CSVAGTGRYNEQFF.

This rearrangement joins TRBV12-3 or TRBV12-4 to TRBJ2-1; there is no DNA to check the TCRdb D call of TRBD2. This CDR3 is 15 amino acids long. This CDR3 is CASSFLGGKAYEQFF.

V is TRBV29-1 and J is TRBJ2-3; TCRdb proposes TRBD2, but this gene call is untestable without DNA. This CDR3 comprises 15 residues. CDR1 and CDR2 from the germline V gene are SQVTM and ANQGSEA. This chain's CDR3 is CSASRSSEGTDTQYF.

The chain is built from TRBV19 and TRBJ2-4; as DNA is missing, the TRBD2 call by TCRdb cannot be tested. Germline assignment: CDR1 LNHDA and CDR2 SQIVND (reference sequence). The CDR3 has 15 residues. CDR3 sequence reads: CASSVAGGLMNIQYF.

V and J are TRBV24-1 and TRBJ2-2; TCRdb lists TRBD1, though no DNA is available to test this call. Germline V CDR1 and CDR2: KGHDR, SFDVKD. The CDR3 length is 16 residues. The chain's CDR3 is CATSDQPYRGSGELFF.

The chain has TRBV19 and TRBJ1-5; TCRdb picks TRBD1, but there is no DNA to check that call. This CDR3 has 13 amino acids. Germline V lookup: CDR1 LNHDA, CDR2 SQIVND (reference sequence). The CDR3: CASTQTVSQPQHF.

The V gene is TRBV29-1, the J gene TRBJ2-1; the TCRdb D gene call, TRBD1, has no DNA to confirm it. The CDR3 consists of 13 residues. CDR1 SQVTM and CDR2 ANQGSEA come from the germline V gene. The chain's CDR3 is CSVEPSGGYEQFF.

This chain links TRBV18 with TRBJ2-4. The germline V gene encodes CDR1 KGHSH and CDR2 LQKENI. This CDR3 spans 13 amino acids. The CDR3 is CASSRTNGDLQYF.

This chain joins TRBV20-1 and TRBJ2-7. The CDR3 is 14 residues long. Per germline, CDR1 DFQATT and CDR2 SNEGSKA (reference sequence). The CDR3 sequence: CSAREDRDYYEQYF.

CDR3: CASSKETGLGAFF. The V gene is TRBV7-9, the J gene TRBJ1-1; TCRdb indicates TRBD1, and absent DNA this call remains unverified. Germline-derived CDR1 and CDR2 are SEHNR and FQNEAQ (reference sequence). CDR3 length: 13 residues.

The rearrangement joins TRBV20-1 to TRBJ1-5; no DNA is available, so the TRBD1 call from TCRdb remains unchecked. Germline-derived CDR1 and CDR2 are DFQATT and SNEGSKA (reference sequence). This CDR3 contains 14 residues. The CDR3 region is CSARGTGYNQPQHF.

This chain joins TRBV7-8 and TRBJ2-6; checking the TCRdb D call of TRBD1 is not possible without DNA. Germline V gene lookup returns CDR1 SGHVS and CDR2 FQNEAQ. The CDR3 extends over 19 amino acids. The CDR3 region is CASSLNPGQFQSGANVLTF. The complete variable domain, with remaining parts taken from reference TRBV7-8 and TRBJ2-6, reads GAGVSQSPRYKVAKRGQDVALRCDPISGHVSLFWYQQALGQGPEFLTYFQNEAQLDKSGLPSDRFFAERPEGSVSTLKIQRTQQEDSAVYLCASSLNPGQFQSGANVLTFGAGSRLTVL.

This chain joins TRBV4-1 and TRBJ1-6. This CDR3 is built from 14 residues. Germline CDR1 is MGHRA and CDR2 is YSYEKL. CDR3 amino acids: CASSHPQETSPLHF.

The rearrangement links TRBV28 to TRBJ1-1; the D call from TCRdb, TRBD1, cannot be confirmed without DNA. The length of the CDR3 is 13 residues. Germline CDR1 and CDR2: MDHEN and SYDVKM. CDR3 sequence: CAGRGPENTGAFF.

The V gene is TRBV3-1, the J gene TRBJ2-7. The germline CDR1 and CDR2 sequences are LGHDT and YNNKEL (reference sequence). This CDR3 is 15 amino acids long. CDR3 protein: CASSQDPTGLYEQYF.

The rearrangement uses TRBV11-2 and TRBJ2-1; TCRdb's D call, TRBD1, is unchecked because there is no DNA. The length of the CDR3 is 15 residues. Per germline, CDR1 SGHAT and CDR2 FQNNGV. CDR3 sequence reads: CASNQGQGTRNEQFF.

The CDR3: CASSLEQGKAEQYF. V usage is TRBV7-2 and J usage is TRBJ2-7; the TCRdb call, TRBD1, lacks DNA for checking. Germline V gene data show CDR1 as SGHTA and CDR2 as FQGNSA. The CDR3 has 14 residues. Complete variable domain (other parts from reference TRBV7-2 and TRBJ2-7): GAGVSQSPSNKVTEKGKDVELRCDPISGHTALYWYRQSLGQGLEFLIYFQGNSAPDKSGLPSDRFSAERTGGSVSTLTIQRTQQEDSAVYLCASSLEQGKAEQYFGPGTRLTVT.

The chain couples TRBV4-2 to TRBJ1-5; TCRdb picks TRBD1, but there is no DNA to check that call. Germline V gene data show CDR1 as LGHNA and CDR2 as YNFKEQ. The CDR3 runs to 17 residues. CDR3: CASSQDLSGEGNQPQHF.

V is TRBV3-1 and J is TRBJ2-5; the D call from TCRdb, TRBD2, cannot be confirmed without DNA. Germline lookup yields CDR1 LGHDT and CDR2 YNNKEL (reference sequence). The CDR3 consists of 17 residues. The CDR3 loop is CASSQDRIWGDQETQYF.

V gene TRBV5-5 combines with J gene TRBJ1-4; TCRdb's assignment of TRBD1 cannot be checked, as there is no DNA. The germline CDR1 and CDR2 sequences are SGHKS and YYEKEE (reference sequence). The CDR3 is 13 amino acids. The CDR3 loop reads CASSLGPDSLLFF.

The rearrangement joins TRBV27 to TRBJ1-1. The germline gives CDR1 MNHEY, CDR2 SMNVEV (reference sequence). This CDR3 is 12 amino acids long. The CDR3 loop reads CASMGTTGEAFF.